This T cell receptor (beta chain) was obtained from a study of cytomegalovirus exposure and HLA in healthy donors. Overall study results and limits: In an earlier analysis, in approximately 570 donors, most V segments appeared productive either ~90% or ~30% of the time.

The PCR had 60 Vbeta and 13 Jbeta primers. Method: immunoSEQ multiplex PCR; TCRdb's copy keeps in-frame clones and lacks some. The sample has more than 40,000 clones; the top ten hold more than 2%. Note on this clone: As yet, its antigen is unknown.

The CDR3 loop spans 17 amino acids. After removal of 0 bases from V and 5 bases from J, the junction contained 12 bases not matched to a gene. Per the germline V gene, CDR1 is GTSNPN and CDR2 is SVGIG (reference sequence). Each donor was healthy, and each was a bone marrow donor. The receptor's source is a woman in her forties in good health and CMV-seronegative. V usage is TRBV30 and J usage is TRBJ2-2; 7 bases align to TRBD1. Sample: PBMCs. The CDR3 DNA follows: TGTGCCTGGAGTGTATACGAGGGGGCGGAACAAACCGGGGAGCTGTTTTTT. Translating gives CAWSVYEGAEQTGELFF.